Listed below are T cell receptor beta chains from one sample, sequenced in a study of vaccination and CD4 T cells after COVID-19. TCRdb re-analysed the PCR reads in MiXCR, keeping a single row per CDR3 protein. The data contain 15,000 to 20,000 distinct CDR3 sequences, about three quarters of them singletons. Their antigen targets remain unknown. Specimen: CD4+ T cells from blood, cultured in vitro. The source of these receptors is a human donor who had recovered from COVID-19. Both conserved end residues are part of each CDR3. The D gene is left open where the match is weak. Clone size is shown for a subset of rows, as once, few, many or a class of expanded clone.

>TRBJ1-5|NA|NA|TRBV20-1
CSASGGVHQPQHF
TGCAGTGCTAGTGGGGGTGTCCATCAGCCCCAGCATTTT
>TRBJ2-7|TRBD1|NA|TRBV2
CASRRQGSYEQYF
TGTGCCAGCAGAAGACAGGGTTCCTACGAGCAGTACTTC
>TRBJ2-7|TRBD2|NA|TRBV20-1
CSATAGGYYEQYF
TGCAGTGCCACAGCGGGAGGATACTACGAGCAGTACTTC
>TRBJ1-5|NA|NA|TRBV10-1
CASTEQGLSRQPQHF
TGCGCCAGCACCGAGCAGGGTCTTTCGAGACAGCCCCAGCATTTT
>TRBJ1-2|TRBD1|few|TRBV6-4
CASSEGGMAGGYGYTF
TGTGCCAGCAGTGAAGGGGGGATGGCAGGGGGCTATGGCTACACCTTC
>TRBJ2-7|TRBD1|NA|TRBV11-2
CASSWGQGYEQYF
TGTGCCAGCAGCTGGGGACAGGGCTACGAGCAGTACTTC
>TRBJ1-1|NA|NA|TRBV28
CTSSPIGMNTEAFF
TGTACCAGCAGCCCTATCGGTATGAACACTGAAGCTTTCTTT
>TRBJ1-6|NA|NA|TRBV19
CANSLISVESPLHF
TGTGCCAATAGCCTTATCTCCGTAGAATCACCCCTCCACTTT
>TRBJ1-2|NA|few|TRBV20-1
CSARVPWGNGYTF
TGCAGTGCTAGGGTCCCCTGGGGGAATGGCTACACCTTC
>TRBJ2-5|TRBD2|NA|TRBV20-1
CSAILTIAGVETQYF
TGCAGTGCTATTCTCACAATAGCGGGGGTAGAGACCCAGTACTTC
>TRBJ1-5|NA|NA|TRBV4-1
CASSQDVGASNQPQHF
TGCGCCAGCAGCCAAGATGTAGGGGCGAGCAATCAGCCCCAGCATTTT
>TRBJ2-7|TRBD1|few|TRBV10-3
CAISVGTGGSEQYF
TGTGCCATCAGTGTCGGGACAGGGGGCAGCGAGCAGTACTTC
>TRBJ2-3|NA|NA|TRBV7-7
CASSRGALLSTDTQYF
TGTGCTAGCAGCCGGGGGGCCCTGCTTAGCACAGATACGCAGTATTTT
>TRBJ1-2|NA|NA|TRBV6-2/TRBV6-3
CASSYDAKGGYGYTF
TGTGCCAGCAGTTACGACGCGAAGGGGGGCTATGGCTACACCTTC
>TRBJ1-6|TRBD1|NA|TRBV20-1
CSAAGTGGHNSPLHF
TGCAGTGCTGCCGGGACAGGGGGCCATAATTCACCCCTCCACTTT
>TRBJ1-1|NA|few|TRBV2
CASSTYMNTEAFF
TGTGCCAGCAGTACTTACATGAACACTGAAGCTTTCTTT
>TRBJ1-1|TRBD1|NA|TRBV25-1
CASSPQGRATEAFF
TGTGCCAGCAGCCCACAGGGGAGGGCCACTGAAGCTTTCTTT
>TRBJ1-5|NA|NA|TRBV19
CASSRRNRYSNQPQHF
TGTGCCAGTAGTAGAAGGAACCGTTATAGCAATCAGCCCCAGCATTTT
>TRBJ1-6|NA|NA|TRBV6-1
CASSPSRNNSPLHF
TGTGCCAGCAGCCCCTCCCGAAATAATTCACCCCTCCACTTT
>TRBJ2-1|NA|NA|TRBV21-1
CASSKGPSGRGYEQFF
TGTGCCAGCAGCAAAGGGCCTAGCGGGAGAGGTTATGAGCAGTTCTTC
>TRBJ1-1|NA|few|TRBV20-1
CSAWAGRPNTEAFF
TGCAGTGCTTGGGCGGGACGGCCGAACACTGAAGCTTTCTTT
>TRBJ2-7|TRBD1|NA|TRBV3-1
CASSQDYHFVVGQGPTYEQYF
TGTGCCAGCAGCCAAGATTACCATTTCGTAGTAGGACAGGGCCCGACCTACGAGCAGTACTTC
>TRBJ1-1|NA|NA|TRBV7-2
CASTLGPNTEAFF
TGTGCCAGCACCCTAGGACCGAACACTGAAGCTTTCTTT
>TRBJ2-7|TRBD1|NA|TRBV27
CASSPLRGQGTSEQYF
TGTGCCAGCAGTCCCCTTCGCGGACAGGGCACCTCCGAGCAGTACTTC
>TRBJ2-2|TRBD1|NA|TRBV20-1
CSAKTGGYTGELFF
TGCAGTGCTAAGACAGGGGGCTACACCGGGGAGCTGTTTTTT
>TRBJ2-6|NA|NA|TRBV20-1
CSAQSGAGANVLTF
TGCAGTGCTCAGAGTGGGGCTGGGGCCAACGTCCTGACTTTC
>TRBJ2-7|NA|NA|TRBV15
CATSDYLGRAYEQYF
TGTGCCACCAGCGACTACTTGGGACGAGCCTACGAGCAGTACTTC
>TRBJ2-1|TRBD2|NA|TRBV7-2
CASSSLLGGGGEQFF
TGTGCCAGCAGCTCCCTATTGGGCGGGGGTGGTGAGCAGTTCTTC
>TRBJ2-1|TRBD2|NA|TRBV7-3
CASSPGLAGANSYNEQFF
TGTGCCAGCAGCCCCGGACTAGCGGGAGCGAACTCCTACAATGAGCAGTTCTTC
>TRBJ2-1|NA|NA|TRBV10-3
CAISILTGANEQFF
TGTGCCATCAGTATTTTGACAGGAGCCAATGAGCAGTTCTTC
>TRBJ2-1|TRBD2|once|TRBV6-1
CASKAGTSGSNEQFF
TGTGCCAGCAAAGCCGGGACTAGCGGTTCCAATGAGCAGTTCTTC
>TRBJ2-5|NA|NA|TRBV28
CASSSIWRGQETQYF
TGTGCCAGCAGTTCCATATGGAGGGGGCAAGAGACCCAGTACTTC
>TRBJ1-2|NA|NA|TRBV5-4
CASSLSGNTPLGYTF
TGTGCCAGCAGCTTGTCAGGGAACACCCCTCTTGGCTACACCTTC
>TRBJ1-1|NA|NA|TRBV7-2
CASSLWKIQNTEAFF
TGTGCCAGCAGCTTATGGAAGATTCAGAACACTGAAGCTTTCTTT
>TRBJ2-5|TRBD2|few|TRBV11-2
CASSLGGGAETQYF
TGTGCCAGCAGCTTAGGGGGGGGAGCCGAGACCCAGTACTTC
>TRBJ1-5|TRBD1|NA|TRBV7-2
CASSPTGDQPQHF
TGTGCCAGCAGCCCTACAGGGGATCAGCCCCAGCATTTT